In this sample, the clone carrying this T cell receptor beta chain turned up once. The entry originates in a study of control samples from healthy donors and cancer patients. Repertoires were generated with immunoSEQ multiplex PCR, while TCRdb's copy carries only in-frame clones and drops some. This table holds 80,000 or so clones, 94% found once. This TCR came from a middle-aged woman in good health. The sequencing sample was made of blood.

The CDR3 bases are TGTGCCATTGGAGGACAGCTGAACACTGAAGCTTTCTTT. Translated, it gives CAIGGQLNTEAFF. The V gene is TRBV10-3, the J gene TRBJ1-1; TRBD1 is a possible D gene (6 bases). Looked up from germline, CDR1 is ENHRY and CDR2 is SYGVKD. Trimming stripped 9 bases from V and 0 bases from J, with 11 bases between. There are 13 residues in the CDR3.